The next 11 T cell receptor beta chains were all read from a single sample in a study of cytomegalovirus exposure and HLA in healthy donors. In the PCR, 60 Vbeta and 13 Jbeta primers were used. The assay was immunoSEQ multiplex PCR, and TCRdb's table has in-frame clones only and misses some. This sample has under 150,000 clones, with around nine tenths found just once. The sample consisted of PBMCs. The source is a woman in her twenties or thirties in good health and CMV-seronegative.

The chain has TRBV5-1 and TRBJ2-7; 8 positions agree with TRBD1. Trimming cost V 4 bases and J 5 bases; bases outside gene matches: 8. The CDR3 extends over 14 amino acids. Germline CDR1 is SGHRS and CDR2 is YFSETQ. The CDR3 sequence: CASSQGALIDEQYF. CDR3 DNA: TGCGCCAGCAGCCAGGGGGCGCTTATCGACGAGCAGTACTTC.

J is TRBJ2-7 and V is TRBV28; TRBD1 matches at 12 bases. Germline CDR1 is MDHEN and CDR2 is SYDVKM. CDR3 length: 14 amino acids. With 7 bases clipped from V and 7 bases from J, the junction kept 8 bases outside the gene matches. The CDR3 loop is CASNTGQGAGEQYF. The DNA of the CDR3 is TGTGCCAGCAACACGGGACAGGGGGCGGGGGAGCAGTACTTC.

This clone was seen a single time. This chain joins TRBV10-3 and TRBJ2-7; TRBD1 might be the D (6 bases). There are 15 residues in the CDR3. Germline V gives CDR1 ENHRY, CDR2 SYGVKD. The germline V and J ends were trimmed by 6 bases and 3 bases, with 18 bases remaining between them. The CDR3 coding sequence is TGTGCCATCAGGTCATACAGGGCGTTCCTCTACGAGCAGTACTTC. Protein product: CAIRSYRAFLYEQYF.

The chain combines TRBV5-6 with TRBJ2-5; 10 bases map to TRBD1. J gave up 6 bases and V 4 bases, and 9 bases lay outside the gene matches. This CDR3 spans 15 amino acids. From germline, CDR1 is SGHDT and CDR2 YYEEEE. CDR3 in amino acids: CASSLRDRGWKTQYF. CDR3 coding DNA: TGTGCCAGCAGCCTCCGGGACAGGGGTTGGAAGACCCAGTACTTC.

The CDR3 here is CASSSIGGQETQYF. The CDR3 DNA is TGTGCCAGCAGTTCAATTGGGGGGCAAGAGACCCAGTACTTC. The chain links TRBV6-6 to TRBJ2-5; D is possibly TRBD2 (6 bases). Germline V gene sequence: CDR1 MNHNY, CDR2 SVGAGI (reference sequence). This CDR3 is built from 14 residues. Trimming stripped 4 bases from V and 2 bases from J, with 11 bases between.

The CDR3 DNA is TGTGCCTTGGGGGGGTCCGGGAGCTCCTATAATTCACCCCTCCACTTT. This translates into CALGGSGSSYNSPLHF. The chain is built from TRBV30 and TRBJ1-6, with a tentative D call TRBD1 (5 bases). The germline V gene encodes CDR1 GTSNPN and CDR2 SVGIG (reference sequence). The V end was cut by 7 bases, the J end by 0 bases, with 16 bases between. This CDR3 comprises 16 residues.

CDR3 region: CASSLNGYTEAFF. For the CDR3, the DNA is TGCGCCAGCAGCTTGAACGGGTACACTGAAGCTTTCTTT. V is TRBV5-1 and J is TRBJ1-1; D unresolved. Germline lookup yields CDR1 SGHRS and CDR2 YFSETQ. The V end lost 1 base, the J end lost 3 bases, and 7 bases lay between the germline ends. The CDR3 consists of 13 residues.

CDR3 sequence: CASRERTGINLGPSNQPQHF. In nucleotides, the CDR3 is TGTGCCAGCAGAGAAAGGACAGGTATCAACTTAGGGCCTAGCAATCAGCCCCAGCATTTT. The J gene is TRBJ1-5, the V gene TRBV2, with 7 bases fitting TRBD1. The CDR3 contains 20 residues. V was clipped by 6 bases and J by 0 bases; unmatched bases: 20. From germline, CDR1 is SNHLY and CDR2 FYNNEI.

The rearrangement joins TRBV30 to TRBJ2-7; D might be TRBD1 (8 bases). This CDR3 has 14 amino acids. Germline values: CDR1 GTSNPN, CDR2 SVGIG (reference sequence). V was cut by 3 bases and J by 3 bases, with 15 bases left in between. This CDR3 is CAWRRTGTNYEQYF. The CDR3 nucleotides read TGTGCCTGGAGAAGGACAGGGACTAACTACGAGCAGTACTTC.

The V gene is TRBV30, the J gene TRBJ1-2; D is unclear. The CDR3 is 12 amino acids. Germline V gives CDR1 GTSNPN, CDR2 SVGIG (reference sequence). Trimming left V 2 bases short and J 3 bases short, with 7 bases between. The DNA for the CDR3 is TGTGCCTGGAGTCTACCTGACTATGGCTACACCTTC. Translation gives CAWSLPDYGYTF.

V and J are TRBV6-5 and TRBJ2-7; tentatively, D is TRBD1 (6 bases). The J call is in doubt because the DNA end fits TRBJ2-5 better. This CDR3 has 14 amino acids. The germline gives CDR1 MNHEY, CDR2 SVGAGI. CDR3 sequence (DNA): TGTGCCAGCAGTTACTCGGGACAAGAGGAGACCCAGTACTTC. This encodes CASSYSGQEETQYF.